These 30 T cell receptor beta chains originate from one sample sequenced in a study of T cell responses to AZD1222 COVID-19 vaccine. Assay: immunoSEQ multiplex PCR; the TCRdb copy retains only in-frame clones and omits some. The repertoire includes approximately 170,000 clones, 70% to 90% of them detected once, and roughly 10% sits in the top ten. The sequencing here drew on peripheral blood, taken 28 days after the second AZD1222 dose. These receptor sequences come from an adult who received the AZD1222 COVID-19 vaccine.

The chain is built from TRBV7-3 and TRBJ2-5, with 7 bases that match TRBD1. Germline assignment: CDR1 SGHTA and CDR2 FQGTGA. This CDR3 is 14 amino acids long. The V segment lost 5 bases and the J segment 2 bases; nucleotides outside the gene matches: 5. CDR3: CASSLGTDQETQYF. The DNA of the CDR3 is TGTGCCAGCAGCCTCGGGACAGATCAAGAGACCCAGTACTTC.

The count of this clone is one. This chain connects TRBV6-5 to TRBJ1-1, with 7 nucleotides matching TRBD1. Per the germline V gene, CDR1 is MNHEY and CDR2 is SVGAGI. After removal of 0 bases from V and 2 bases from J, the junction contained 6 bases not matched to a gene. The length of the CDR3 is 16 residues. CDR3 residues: CASSYSTGILNTEAFF. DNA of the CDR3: TGTGCCAGCAGTTACTCGACAGGGATACTCAACACTGAAGCTTTCTTT.

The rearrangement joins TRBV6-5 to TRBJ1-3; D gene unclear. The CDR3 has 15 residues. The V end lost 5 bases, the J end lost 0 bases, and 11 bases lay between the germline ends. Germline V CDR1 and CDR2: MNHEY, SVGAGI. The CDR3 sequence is CASSRLGASGNTIYF. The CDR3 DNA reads TGTGCCAGCAGTCGACTGGGCGCCTCTGGAAACACCATATATTTT.

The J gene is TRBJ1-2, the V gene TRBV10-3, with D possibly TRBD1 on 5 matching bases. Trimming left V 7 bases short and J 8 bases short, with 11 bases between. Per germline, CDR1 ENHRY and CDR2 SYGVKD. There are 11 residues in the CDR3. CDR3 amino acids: CAIKTELGYTF. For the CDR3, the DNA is TGTGCCATCAAGACAGAACTCGGCTACACCTTC.

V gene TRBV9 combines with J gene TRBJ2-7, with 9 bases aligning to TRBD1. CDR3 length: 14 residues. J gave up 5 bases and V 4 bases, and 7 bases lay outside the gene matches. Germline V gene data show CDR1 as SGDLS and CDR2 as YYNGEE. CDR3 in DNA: TGTGCCAGCAGCAGGGACAGGGAGTACAACGAGCAGTACTTC. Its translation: CASSRDREYNEQYF.

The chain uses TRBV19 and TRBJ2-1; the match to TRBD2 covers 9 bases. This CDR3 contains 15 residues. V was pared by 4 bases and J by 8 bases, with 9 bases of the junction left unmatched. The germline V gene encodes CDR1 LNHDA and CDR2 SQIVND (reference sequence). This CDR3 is CASSSGGDLSHEQFF. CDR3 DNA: TGTGCCAGTAGTAGCGGGGGGGATCTGTCCCATGAGCAGTTCTTC. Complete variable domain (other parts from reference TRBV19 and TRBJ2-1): DGGITQSPKYLFRKEGQNVTLSCEQNLNHDAMYWYRQDPGQGLRLIYYSQIVNDFQKGDIAEGYSVSREKKESFPLTVTSAQKNPTAFYLCASSSGGDLSHEQFFGPGTRLTVL.

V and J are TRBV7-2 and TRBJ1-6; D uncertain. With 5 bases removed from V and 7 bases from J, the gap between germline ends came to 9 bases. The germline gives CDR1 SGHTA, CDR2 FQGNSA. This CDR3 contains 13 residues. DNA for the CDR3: TGTGCCAGCAGCATCCGGGGAAATTCACCCCTCCACTTT. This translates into CASSIRGNSPLHF.

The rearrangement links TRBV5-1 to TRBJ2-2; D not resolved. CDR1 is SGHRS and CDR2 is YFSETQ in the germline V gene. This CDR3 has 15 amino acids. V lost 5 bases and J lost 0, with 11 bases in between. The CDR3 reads CASRSGVPNTGELFF. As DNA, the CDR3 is TGCGCCAGCAGATCAGGCGTTCCGAACACCGGGGAGCTGTTTTTT.

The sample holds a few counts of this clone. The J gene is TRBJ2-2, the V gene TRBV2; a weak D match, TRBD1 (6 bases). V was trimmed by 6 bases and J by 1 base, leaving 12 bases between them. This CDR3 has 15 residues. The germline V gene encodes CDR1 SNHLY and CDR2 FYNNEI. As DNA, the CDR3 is TGTGCCAGCAGACCAGGGACACTGAACACCGGGGAGCTGTTTTTT. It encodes CASRPGTLNTGELFF.

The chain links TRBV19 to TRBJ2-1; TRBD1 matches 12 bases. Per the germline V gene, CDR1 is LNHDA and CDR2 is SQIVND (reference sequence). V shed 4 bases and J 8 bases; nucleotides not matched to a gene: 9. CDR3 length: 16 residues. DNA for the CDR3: TGTGCCAGTAGTACAGCCGGGACAGGGGGCCCCGATGAGCAGTTCTTC. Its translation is CASSTAGTGGPDEQFF.

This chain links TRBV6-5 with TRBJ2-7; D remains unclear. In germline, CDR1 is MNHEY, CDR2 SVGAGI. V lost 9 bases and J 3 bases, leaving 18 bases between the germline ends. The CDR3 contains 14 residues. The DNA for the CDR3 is TGTGCCAGTCTCCCCCGGGCGTCCGGCTACGAGCAGTACTTC. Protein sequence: CASLPRASGYEQYF.

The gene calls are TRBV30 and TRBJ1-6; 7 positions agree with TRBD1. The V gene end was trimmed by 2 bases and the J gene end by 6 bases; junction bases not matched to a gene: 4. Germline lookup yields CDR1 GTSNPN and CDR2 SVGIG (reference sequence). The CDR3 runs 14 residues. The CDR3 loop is CAWSSGTVNSPLHF. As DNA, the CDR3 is TGTGCCTGGAGTTCCGGGACAGTTAATTCACCCCTCCACTTT.

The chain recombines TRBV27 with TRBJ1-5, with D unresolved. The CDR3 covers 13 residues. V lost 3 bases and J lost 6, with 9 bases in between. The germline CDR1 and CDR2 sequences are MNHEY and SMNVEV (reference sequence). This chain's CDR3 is CASSFGPFQPQHF. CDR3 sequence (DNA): TGTGCCAGCAGTTTTGGGCCCTTTCAGCCCCAGCATTTT.

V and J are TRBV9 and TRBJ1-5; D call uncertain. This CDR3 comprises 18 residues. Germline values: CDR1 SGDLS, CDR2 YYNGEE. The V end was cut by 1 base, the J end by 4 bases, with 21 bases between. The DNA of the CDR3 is TGTGCCAGCAGCGTACCCTCAGTGGTTTCAGGTCAAAATCAGCCCCAGCATTTT. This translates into CASSVPSVVSGQNQPQHF.

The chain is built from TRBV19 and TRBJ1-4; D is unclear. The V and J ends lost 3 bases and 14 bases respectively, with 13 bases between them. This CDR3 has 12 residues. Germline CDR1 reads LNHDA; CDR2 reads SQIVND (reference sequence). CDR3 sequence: CASSINGVELFF. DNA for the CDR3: TGTGCCAGTAGTATTAACGGGGTTGAGCTGTTTTTT.

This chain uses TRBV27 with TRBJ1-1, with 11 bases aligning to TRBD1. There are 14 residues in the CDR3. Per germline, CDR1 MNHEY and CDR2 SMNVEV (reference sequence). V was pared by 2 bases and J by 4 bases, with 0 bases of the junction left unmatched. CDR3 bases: TGTGCCAGCAGTTTAGGGACAGGGGGCACTGAAGCTTTCTTT. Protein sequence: CASSLGTGGTEAFF.

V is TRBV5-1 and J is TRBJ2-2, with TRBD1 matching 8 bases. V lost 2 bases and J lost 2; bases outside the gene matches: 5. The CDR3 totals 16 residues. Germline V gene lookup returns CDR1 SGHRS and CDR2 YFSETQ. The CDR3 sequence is CASSFDRGINTGELFF. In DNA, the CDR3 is TGCGCCAGCAGCTTTGACAGGGGAATTAACACCGGGGAGCTGTTTTTT.

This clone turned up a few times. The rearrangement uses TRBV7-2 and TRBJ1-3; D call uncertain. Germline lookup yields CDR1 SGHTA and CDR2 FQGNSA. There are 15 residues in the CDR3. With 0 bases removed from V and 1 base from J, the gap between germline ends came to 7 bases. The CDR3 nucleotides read TGTGCCAGCAGCTTAGCGTCGGGATCTGGAAACACCATATATTTT. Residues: CASSLASGSGNTIYF.

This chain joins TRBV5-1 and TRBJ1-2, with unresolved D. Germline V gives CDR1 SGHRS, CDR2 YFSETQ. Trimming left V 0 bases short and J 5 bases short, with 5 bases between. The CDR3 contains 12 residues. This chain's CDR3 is CASSLDGYGYTF. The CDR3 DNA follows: TGCGCCAGCAGCTTGGATGGGTATGGCTACACCTTC.

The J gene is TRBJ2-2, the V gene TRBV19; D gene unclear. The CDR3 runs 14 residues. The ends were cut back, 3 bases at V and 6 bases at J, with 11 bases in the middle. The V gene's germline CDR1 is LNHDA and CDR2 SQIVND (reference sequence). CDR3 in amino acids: CASSIGSRSGELFF. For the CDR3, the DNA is TGTGCCAGTAGTATCGGCAGCCGCTCCGGGGAGCTGTTTTTT.

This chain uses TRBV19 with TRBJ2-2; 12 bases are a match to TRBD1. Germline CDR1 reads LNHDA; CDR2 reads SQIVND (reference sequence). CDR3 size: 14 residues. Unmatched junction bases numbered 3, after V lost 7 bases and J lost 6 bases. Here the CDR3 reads CASTRDRGPGELFF. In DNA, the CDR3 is TGTGCCAGTACTCGGGACAGGGGGCCCGGGGAGCTGTTTTTT.

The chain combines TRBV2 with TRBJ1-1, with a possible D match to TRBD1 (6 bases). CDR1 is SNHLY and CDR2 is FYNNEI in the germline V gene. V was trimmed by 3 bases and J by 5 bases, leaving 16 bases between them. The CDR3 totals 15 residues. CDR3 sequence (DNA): TGTGCCAGCAGTGAGCTAGGCCAGGGGAAAACTGAAGCTTTCTTT. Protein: CASSELGQGKTEAFF.

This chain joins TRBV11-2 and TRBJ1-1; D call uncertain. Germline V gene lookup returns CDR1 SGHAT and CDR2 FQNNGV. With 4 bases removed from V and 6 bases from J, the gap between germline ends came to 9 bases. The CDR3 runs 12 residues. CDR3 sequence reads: CASSSSIPEAFF. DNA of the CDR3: TGTGCCAGCAGCTCCTCGATTCCTGAAGCTTTCTTT.

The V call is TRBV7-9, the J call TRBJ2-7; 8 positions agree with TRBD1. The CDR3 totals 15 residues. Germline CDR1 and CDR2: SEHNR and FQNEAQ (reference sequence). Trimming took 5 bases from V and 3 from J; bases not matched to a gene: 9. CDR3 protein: CASSNWDRKSYEQYF. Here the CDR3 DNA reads TGTGCCAGCAGCAATTGGGACAGGAAAAGCTACGAGCAGTACTTC.

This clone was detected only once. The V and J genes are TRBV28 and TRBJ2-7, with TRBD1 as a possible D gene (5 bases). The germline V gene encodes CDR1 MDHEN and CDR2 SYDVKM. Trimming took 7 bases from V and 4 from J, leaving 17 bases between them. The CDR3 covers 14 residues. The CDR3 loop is CASTSSRASYEQYF. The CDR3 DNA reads TGTGCCAGCACTTCTTCCAGGGCGAGTTACGAGCAGTACTTC.

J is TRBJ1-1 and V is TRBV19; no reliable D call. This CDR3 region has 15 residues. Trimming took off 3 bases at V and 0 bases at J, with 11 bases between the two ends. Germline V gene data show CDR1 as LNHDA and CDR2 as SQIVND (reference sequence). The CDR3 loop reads CASSIPPGVNTEAFF. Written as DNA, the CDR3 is TGTGCCAGTAGTATTCCTCCGGGCGTGAACACTGAAGCTTTCTTT.

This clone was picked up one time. CDR3 in DNA: TGTGCCAGCAGTTACACGTACAGGGACGAGACCCAGTACTTC. Protein sequence: CASSYTYRDETQYF. The chain links TRBV6-5 to TRBJ2-5, with D possibly TRBD1 on 6 matching bases. Germline V gives CDR1 MNHEY, CDR2 SVGAGI. CDR3 size: 14 residues. V was trimmed by 2 bases and J by 5 bases, leaving 12 bases between them.

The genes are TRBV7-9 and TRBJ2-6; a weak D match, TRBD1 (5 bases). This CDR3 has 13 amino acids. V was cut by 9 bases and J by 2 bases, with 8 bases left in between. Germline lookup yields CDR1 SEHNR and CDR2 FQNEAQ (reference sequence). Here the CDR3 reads CASGAAGANVLTF. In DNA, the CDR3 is TGTGCCAGTGGGGCGGCTGGGGCCAACGTCCTGACTTTC.

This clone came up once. The CDR3 DNA follows: TGTGCCAGCAACGACCGAGGATCTGGGGCCAACGTCCTGACTTTC. Amino acid sequence: CASNDRGSGANVLTF. J is TRBJ2-6 and V is TRBV14; D is ambiguous. Trimming removed 7 bases at V and 1 base at J, with 11 bases between. The CDR3 loop spans 15 amino acids. Looked up from germline, CDR1 is SGHDN and CDR2 is FVKESK.

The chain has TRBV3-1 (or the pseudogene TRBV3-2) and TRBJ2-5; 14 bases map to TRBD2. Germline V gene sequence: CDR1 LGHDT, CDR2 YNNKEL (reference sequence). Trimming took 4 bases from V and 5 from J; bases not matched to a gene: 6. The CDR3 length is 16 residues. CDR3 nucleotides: TGTGCCAGCAGCCCGTGGACTAGCGGGGGGACGGAGACCCAGTACTTC. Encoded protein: CASSPWTSGGTETQYF.